This is a list of T cell receptor beta chains from one sample in a study of post-analysis software for immune sequencing data. TCRdb fed the PCR reads into MiXCR, producing one record per CDR3 protein. Of approximately 570,000 distinct CDR3 sequences listed, roughly 45% are singletons. Specimen: blood. The receptors stem from a girl under 18 with multiple sclerosis. The CDR3 runs from the conserved cysteine through the conserved F or W. The D gene is left open where the match is weak. Expanded clones are given a class, and other clones once, few, many or no size at all.

few,NA,TRBV29-1,TRBJ2-2,CSASRAANTGELFF,TGCAGCGCCTCAAGAGCCGCGAACACCGGGGAGCTGTTTTTT
NA,NA,TRBV2,TRBJ1-1,CASIGGPFTEAFF,TGTGCCAGCATTGGGGGCCCCTTCACTGAAGCTTTCTTT
NA,NA,TRBV29-1,TRBJ2-1,CSVDGRVSYNEQFF,TGCAGCGTTGACGGGCGGGTCTCCTACAATGAGCAGTTCTTC
few,NA,TRBV25-1,TRBJ1-4,CASSALPGSTNEKLFF,TGTGCCAGCAGTGCCCTACCCGGGTCAACTAATGAAAAACTGTTTTTT
NA,TRBD1,TRBV12-3/TRBV12-4,TRBJ1-2,CASRVQGIDYGYTF,TGTGCCAGCAGGGTACAGGGGATCGACTATGGCTACACCTTC
NA,TRBD2,TRBV15,TRBJ2-2,CATSLQSGVAGELFF,TGTGCCACCAGCCTACAAAGCGGGGTGGCCGGGGAGCTGTTTTTT
NA,NA,TRBV11-3,TRBJ2-1,CASSPYLANSYNEQFF,TGTGCCAGCAGCCCGTACCTAGCGAACTCCTACAATGAGCAGTTCTTC
NA,NA,TRBV9,TRBJ2-1,CASSVVQGLVNEQFF,TGTGCCAGCAGCGTAGTCCAGGGGCTAGTCAATGAGCAGTTCTTC
many,NA,TRBV20-1,TRBJ2-5,CSVGAGETQYF,TGCAGTGTGGGGGCAGGGGAGACCCAGTACTTC
NA,NA,TRBV11-3,TRBJ2-3,CASKPLASADTQYF,TGTGCCAGCAAGCCCCTCGCCAGCGCAGATACGCAGTATTTT
NA,TRBD1,TRBV15,TRBJ1-2,CATSRDRDSYGYTF,TGTGCCACCAGCAGAGATCGGGACAGCTATGGCTACACCTTC
NA,NA,TRBV11-2,TRBJ2-3,CASSFQGVADTQYF,TGTGCCAGCAGCTTCCAGGGTGTAGCAGATACGCAGTATTTT
few,TRBD1,TRBV12-3/TRBV12-4,TRBJ2-1,CASNRGTGEQFF,TGTGCCAGCAATCGAGGGACAGGCGAACAGTTCTTC
few,TRBD1,TRBV7-6,TRBJ2-7,CASSLLGTGNEQYF,TGTGCCAGCAGCTTATTGGGGACAGGGAACGAGCAGTACTTC
NA,TRBD1,TRBV29-1,TRBJ2-4,CSVGQGANIQYF,TGCAGCGTTGGACAGGGGGCAAACATTCAGTACTTC
NA,TRBD2,TRBV20-1,TRBJ2-5,CSAGLAGGYQETQYF,TGCAGTGCCGGACTAGCGGGAGGGTACCAAGAGACCCAGTACTTC
few,TRBD2,TRBV27,TRBJ2-1,CASSALAGNEQFF,TGTGCCAGCAGTGCCCTAGCGGGGAATGAGCAGTTCTTC
once,NA,TRBV15,TRBJ2-1,CATSSLQGRDEQFF,TGTGCCACCAGCTCACTACAGGGTCGCGATGAGCAGTTCTTC
few,TRBD1,TRBV29-1,TRBJ1-2,CSVEGGQGVIYGYTF,TGCAGCGTTGAAGGAGGGCAGGGGGTTATCTATGGCTACACCTTC
NA,TRBD2,TRBV12-3/TRBV12-4,TRBJ2-1,CASLTLAGERNEQFF,TGTGCCAGCCTGACACTAGCGGGAGAGCGGAATGAGCAGTTCTTC
few,NA,TRBV29-1,TRBJ2-7,CSAEGATYEQYF,TGCAGCGCAGAAGGAGCCACCTACGAGCAGTACTTC
NA,TRBD1,TRBV9,TRBJ2-1,CASSEVGTGGDNEQFF,TGTGCCAGCAGCGAAGTGGGGACAGGGGGTGACAATGAGCAGTTCTTC
NA,TRBD2,TRBV4-1,TRBJ2-1,CASSQPAGTITQFF,TGCGCCAGCAGCCAACCAGCGGGGACCATAACACAGTTCTTC
NA,NA,TRBV15,TRBJ2-1,CATSREGPPEFF,TGTGCCACCAGCAGAGAGGGGCCACCGGAGTTCTTC
NA,NA,TRBV6-6,TRBJ2-3,CASSTLSSSARFDTQYF,TGTGCCAGCAGTACTTTATCTTCGTCCGCCCGATTTGATACGCAGTATTTT
NA,NA,TRBV7-9,TRBJ1-2,CASSAQGRDGYTF,TGTGCCAGTAGCGCCCAGGGGCGCGATGGCTACACCTTC
few,TRBD1,TRBV12-3/TRBV12-4,TRBJ2-7,CASGAGGRYEQYF,TGTGCCAGCGGGGCAGGGGGAAGGTACGAGCAGTACTTC
NA,NA,TRBV7-9,TRBJ2-1,CASSLELPVEQFF,TGTGCCAGCAGCTTAGAACTCCCTGTGGAGCAGTTCTTC
NA,NA,TRBV4-1,TRBJ1-6,CASSQVSGSYNSPLHF,TGCGCCAGCAGCCAAGTCTCGGGCTCCTATAATTCACCCCTCCACTTT
NA,TRBD2,TRBV6-5,TRBJ2-1,CASSYSASGIGEQFF,TGTGCCAGCAGTTACTCCGCTAGCGGGATAGGTGAGCAGTTCTTC
few,NA,TRBV11-2,TRBJ2-3,CASSLLATADTQYF,TGTGCCAGCAGCTTGCTGGCGACAGCCGATACGCAGTATTTT